The 17 T cell receptor beta chains in this list originate from one sample, sequenced in a study of shared clonotypes between healthy human individuals. TCRdb's copy holds only in-frame clones and misses some; the assay was immunoSEQ multiplex PCR. The sample carries 1.5 million to 2.5 million clones, 85% to 95% recorded once. Naive CD8 cells lacked CD45RO and underwent positive selection for CCR7, leaving out terminally differentiated effector memory CD45RA+ cells. Sequences were obtained from naive CD8+ T cells sorted from blood. The receptors shown here come from a man aged 18 to 29 in good health.

The chain has TRBV2 and TRBJ2-3; 12 bases align to TRBD2. The V segment lost 4 bases and the J segment 2 bases; nucleotides outside the gene matches: 1. The germline gives CDR1 SNHLY, CDR2 FYNNEI. The CDR3 runs 15 residues. The CDR3 bases are TGTGCCAGCAGTGGACTAGCGGGGGCCACAGATACGCAGTATTTT. Its protein product is CASSGLAGATDTQYF. The variable domain in full, completed from reference TRBV2 and TRBJ2-3, reads EPEVTQTPSHQVTQMGQEVILRCVPISNHLYFYWYRQILGQKVEFLVSFYNNEISEKSEIFDDQFSVERPDGSNFTLKIRSTKLEDSAMYFCASSGLAGATDTQYFGPGTRLTVL.

The J gene is TRBJ2-7, the V gene TRBV10-3, with 9 nucleotides matching TRBD1. There are 13 residues in the CDR3. Germline V gene data show CDR1 as ENHRY and CDR2 as SYGVKD. As DNA, the CDR3 is TGTGCGATCGAGGGGACAGGGTCTAACGAGCAGTACTTC. Translation: CAIEGTGSNEQYF.

The CDR3 region is CASSLDPWREESQETQYF. DNA for the CDR3: TGTGCCAGCAGCTTAGATCCGTGGCGGGAGGAATCCCAAGAGACCCAGTACTTC. The chain carries TRBV11-2 and TRBJ2-5; 8 bases are a match to TRBD2. The V gene end was trimmed by 0 bases and the J gene end by 1 base; junction bases not matched to a gene: 10. CDR1 is SGHAT and CDR2 is FQNNGV in the germline V gene. The CDR3 is 18 amino acids.

The table lists this clone with a count of one. The chain uses TRBV6-1 and TRBJ2-3, with 8 bases matching TRBD2. V dropped 3 bases and J dropped 5; count of bases not matched to a gene: 16. The germline CDR1 and CDR2 sequences are MNHNS and SASEGT. The CDR3 runs to 18 residues. DNA of the CDR3: TGTGCCAGCAGTGATTCCCCTCCGGGTAGCGGGGAGTTAGATACGCAGTATTTT. Its protein product is CASSDSPPGSGELDTQYF.

J is TRBJ1-2 and V is TRBV27; D is perhaps TRBD1 (6 bases). CDR1 MNHEY and CDR2 SMNVEV come from the germline V gene (reference sequence). The V gene lost 0 bases and the J gene lost 2 bases, with 13 bases spanning the gap. The CDR3 has 16 residues. CDR3 loop: CASSLSTGTINYGYTF. CDR3 bases: TGTGCCAGCAGTTTATCGACCGGGACAATAAACTATGGCTACACCTTC.

This clone showed up just once. The chain has TRBV28 and TRBJ2-5; perhaps TRBD2 as D (6 bases). CDR1 and CDR2 from the germline V gene are MDHEN and SYDVKM. V lost 4 bases to trimming and J lost 4 bases, with 16 bases between them. The CDR3 runs to 15 residues. CDR3: CASSSILGLIETQYF. In DNA form, the CDR3 reads TGTGCCAGCAGTTCCATTTTGGGACTGATAGAGACCCAGTACTTC.

This clone was seen more than once but under ten times. The J gene is TRBJ1-2, the V gene TRBV27; D remains unclear. Trimming removed 2 bases from V and 0 bases from J, with 7 bases in between. CDR1 and CDR2 (germline): MNHEY, SMNVEV (reference sequence). This CDR3 is 14 amino acids long. DNA of the CDR3: TGTGCCAGCAGTTTAGCCGGAGCTAACTATGGCTACACCTTC. It yields the protein CASSLAGANYGYTF.

The chain couples TRBV7-9 to TRBJ2-7; TRBD2 might be the D (6 bases). Germline V gene lookup returns CDR1 SEHNR and CDR2 FQNEAQ (reference sequence). The CDR3 consists of 16 residues. V was cut by 2 bases and J by 0 bases, with 14 bases left in between. The CDR3 region is CASSLRAGSSSYEQYF. The CDR3 DNA follows: TGTGCCAGCAGCTTACGGGCGGGATCGAGCTCCTACGAGCAGTACTTC.

This clone was counted a single time. V and J are TRBV4-3 and TRBJ2-1; D perhaps matches TRBD2 (6 bases). V lost 1 base, J lost 2 bases, and 9 bases lay in between. This CDR3 has 15 amino acids. The germline V gene encodes CDR1 LGHNA and CDR2 YSLEER. As DNA, the CDR3 is TGCGCCAGCAGCCAAGCGGAGGGACCCTACAATGAGCAGTTCTTC. This translates into CASSQAEGPYNEQFF.

This clone was seen once. This rearrangement joins TRBV10-3 to TRBJ1-5, with 7 bases lining up with TRBD1. The ends lost 0 bases at V and 1 base at J; junction bases unmatched: 6. The CDR3 totals 17 residues. Germline V gives CDR1 ENHRY, CDR2 SYGVKD. The CDR3 loop is CAISESTGSTSNQPQHF. CDR3 coding DNA: TGTGCCATCAGTGAGTCGACAGGGAGTACGAGCAATCAGCCCCAGCATTTT.

This sequence joins TRBV11-1 and TRBJ1-1; D is undetermined. Germline loops: CDR1 SGHAT, CDR2 FQDESV (reference sequence). The germline V and J ends were trimmed by 1 base and 5 bases, with 11 bases remaining between them. The CDR3 is 14 residues long. The CDR3 spells CASSLVSSGTEAFF. In DNA form, the CDR3 reads TGTGCCAGCAGCTTAGTATCCTCCGGTACTGAAGCTTTCTTT.

This chain connects TRBV28 to TRBJ2-3, with D possibly matching TRBD2 (6 bases). This CDR3 has 15 residues. Between the trimmed V and J ends, which lost 2 bases and 7 bases, there was a span of 16 bases. Germline CDR1 reads MDHEN; CDR2 reads SYDVKM. CDR3 protein: CASSLIGEAEYTQYF. In DNA, the CDR3 is TGTGCCAGCAGTTTAATTGGGGAGGCTGAATATACGCAGTATTTT.

The gene calls are TRBV10-3 and TRBJ2-7, with a weak D call TRBD2 (5 bases). Germline lookup yields CDR1 ENHRY and CDR2 SYGVKD. Trimming removed 10 bases at V and 7 bases at J, with 17 bases between. This CDR3 has 12 amino acids. The CDR3 here is CATRRPTGEQYF. DNA of the CDR3: TGTGCCACCCGAAGGCCGACGGGGGAGCAGTACTTC.

To note about this clone: The same CDR3 is also encoded by other DNA sequences in this sample. J is TRBJ2-2 and V is TRBV11-2; D unresolved. V lost 1 base to trimming and J lost 6 bases, with 6 bases between them. Germline CDR1 SGHAT, CDR2 FQNNGV. CDR3 length equals 13 residues. The CDR3 sequence: CASSLGVPGELFF. As DNA, the CDR3 is TGTGCCAGCAGCTTAGGGGTTCCCGGGGAGCTGTTTTTT.

The genes are TRBV15 and TRBJ1-6, with 7 nucleotides matching TRBD1. J was trimmed by 6 bases and V by 5 bases; bases with no gene match: 10. There are 16 residues in the CDR3. CDR1 and CDR2 from the germline V gene are LNHNV and YYDKDF (reference sequence). The CDR3 DNA is TGTGCCACCAGCTCAACCCGGCAGGGGGTTAATTCACCCCTCCACTTT. This encodes CATSSTRQGVNSPLHF.

The chain combines TRBV5-6 with TRBJ2-7; TRBD1 matches 9 bases. Germline lookup yields CDR1 SGHDT and CDR2 YYEEEE. This CDR3 contains 13 residues. V was clipped by 3 bases and J by 7 bases; unmatched bases: 5. The CDR3 reads CASSWGQGIEQYF. CDR3 DNA: TGTGCCAGCAGCTGGGGACAGGGAATTGAGCAGTACTTC.

On this clone itself: This same CDR3 is encoded by further DNA sequences in the sample. This sequence joins TRBV6-5 and TRBJ2-7; 9 bases map to TRBD1. Trimming removed 3 bases from V and 0 bases from J; junction bases left unmatched: 3. CDR1 and CDR2 from the germline V gene are MNHEY and SVGAGI. The CDR3 runs 15 residues. CDR3 DNA: TGTGCCAGCAGTTATGGGACAGGGAGCTCCTACGAGCAGTACTTC. Its translation: CASSYGTGSSYEQYF.